This TCR beta chain was identified in a study of beta chain features in type 1 diabetes. General study results and limits: Patients with Type 1 diabetes showed moderately but significantly shorter TCRB CDR3s in all four CD4+ subsets. With patients and controls alike, PCR might favor shorter templates to an equal degree.

This CDR3 comprises 16 residues. Trimming removed 3 bases at V and 2 bases at J, with 15 bases between. In germline, CDR1 is SNHLY, CDR2 FYNNEI. Points on this clone: Its cognate antigen is unknown.

As every portion of the isolated RNA was reverse transcribed, the sequencing read expressed TCRB transcripts. Assay used: immunoSEQ multiplex PCR; TCRdb lists only in-frame clones, some missing. The sample shows hundreds of thousands of clones, roughly a sixth of them seen only once. This chain joins TRBV2 and TRBJ2-3; D unclear. The specimen was naive CD4+ T cells from blood. This receptor was identified in a man aged 18 to 35 in good health. CDR3 sequence reads: CASSDSTHTLTDTQYF. CDR3 nucleotides: TGTGCCAGCAGTGATTCGACACATACCCTCACAGATACGCAGTATTTT.